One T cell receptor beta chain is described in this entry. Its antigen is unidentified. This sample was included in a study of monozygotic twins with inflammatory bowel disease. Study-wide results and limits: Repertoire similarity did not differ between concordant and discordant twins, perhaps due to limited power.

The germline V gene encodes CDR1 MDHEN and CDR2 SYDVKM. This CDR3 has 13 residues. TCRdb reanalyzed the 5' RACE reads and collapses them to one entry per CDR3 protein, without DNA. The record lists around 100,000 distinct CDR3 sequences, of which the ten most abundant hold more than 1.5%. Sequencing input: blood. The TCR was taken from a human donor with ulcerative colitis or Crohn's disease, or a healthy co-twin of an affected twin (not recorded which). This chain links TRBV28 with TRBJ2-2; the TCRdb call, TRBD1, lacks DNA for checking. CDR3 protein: CASRTGYTGELFF.